The 26 T cell receptor beta chains given below trace back to one sample, sequenced in a study of cytomegalovirus exposure and HLA in healthy donors (dated by TCRdb to about 2017). Preparation of the library involved the immunoSEQ multiplex PCR assay. The source is immuneACCESS, and TCRdb retained only in-frame sequences with V and J called. Part of the clones is not carried over; for the studies checked, unresolved V genes explain less than half of this, and the remainder is unexplained. This sample lists 110,000 to 150,000 clones; around 88% were detected once. Almost 8% of the sample goes to the ten largest clones. The specimen was PBMCs. The receptors originated from a woman between 18 and 29 years old in good health and CMV-seropositive.

V usage is TRBV5-1 and J usage is TRBJ1-2; TRBD1 might be the D (6 bases). The CDR3 covers 15 residues. The V and J ends lost 4 bases and 0 bases respectively, with 13 bases between them. CDR1 and CDR2 from the germline V gene are SGHRS and YFSETQ. CDR3 bases: TGCGCCAGCAGCATACAACAGGGAACTAACTATGGCTACACCTTC. Translating gives CASSIQQGTNYGYTF.

This clone was detected only a few times. The gene calls are TRBV25-1 and TRBJ1-3; D may be TRBD1 (6 bases). The V gene's germline CDR1 is MGHDK and CDR2 SYGVNS. The ends were cut back, 7 bases at V and 3 bases at J, with 10 bases in the middle. This CDR3 is 13 amino acids long. In DNA, the CDR3 is TGTGCCAGCACAGGGGCTAGTGGAAACACCATATATTTT. Amino acid sequence: CASTGASGNTIYF.

The V call is TRBV5-1, the J call TRBJ2-2; maybe TRBD2 (6 bases). CDR1 and CDR2 from the germline V gene are SGHRS and YFSETQ. This CDR3 has 17 amino acids. V gave up 4 bases and J gave up 0 bases, with 16 bases separating them. CDR3 protein: CASSTRASVANTGELFF. As DNA, the CDR3 is TGCGCCAGCAGCACAAGAGCTAGCGTAGCGAACACCGGGGAGCTGTTTTTT.

The J gene is TRBJ2-7, the V gene TRBV21-1; TRBD2, the D gene given by the table, was not confirmed from the DNA. TRBV21-1 corresponds to a pseudogene. This CDR3 region has 10 residues. The CDR3 reads CASSISEQYF. CDR3 nucleotide sequence: TGTGCCAGCAGCATCTCCGAGCAGTACTTC.

This chain links TRBV2 with TRBJ1-2; 8 nucleotides agree with TRBD1. The ends lost 8 bases at V and 5 bases at J; junction bases unmatched: 10. CDR3 length equals 14 residues. The germline CDR1 and CDR2 sequences are SNHLY and FYNNEI. The CDR3 spells CASWAGGGVYGYTF. CDR3 nucleotides: TGTGCCAGCTGGGCAGGGGGCGGTGTGTATGGCTACACCTTC.

The chain combines TRBV7-9 with TRBJ2-1, with 7 bases identical to TRBD1. CDR3 length equals 17 residues. V gave up 5 bases and J gave up 0 bases; unmatched junction bases: 10. Germline-derived CDR1 and CDR2 are SEHNR and FQNEAQ (reference sequence). Here the CDR3 reads CASSPRWDRSSYNEQFF. The CDR3 DNA is TGTGCCAGCAGCCCAAGGTGGGACAGAAGCTCCTACAATGAGCAGTTCTTC.

This clone occurred once. The chain recombines TRBV29-1 with TRBJ1-4; 9 bases are a match to TRBD1. Germline assignment: CDR1 SQVTM and CDR2 ANQGSEA. With V trimmed by 3 bases and J by 5 bases, 4 bases remained unmatched. CDR3 length: 14 amino acids. CDR3 loop: CSVEIGTGNEKLFF. The CDR3 DNA is TGCAGCGTTGAGATCGGGACAGGGAATGAAAAACTGTTTTTT. Drawing the rest from reference TRBV29-1 and TRBJ1-4, the complete variable domain is SAVISQKPSRDICQRGTSLTIQCQVDSQVTMMFWYRQQPGQSLTLIATANQGSEATYESGFVIDKFPISRPNLTFSTLTVSNMSPEDSSIYLCSVEIGTGNEKLFFGSGTQLSVL.

The V call is TRBV27, the J call TRBJ1-1, with 9 bases matching TRBD1. The CDR3 covers 13 residues. Germline assignment: CDR1 MNHEY and CDR2 SMNVEV (reference sequence). Unmatched junction bases numbered 2, after V lost 2 bases and J lost 7 bases. The CDR3 DNA reads as TGTGCCAGCAGTTTAGGGACAGGGATTGAAGCTTTCTTT. It is translated as CASSLGTGIEAFF.

This clone was observed a single time. A read error may produce the germline difference seen at one junction end. The chain uses TRBV7-7 and TRBJ2-1; 7 nucleotides agree with TRBD2. The V gene's germline CDR1 is SSHAT and CDR2 FNYEAQ (reference sequence). CDR3 size: 16 residues. CDR3 sequence reads: CASSSGAGRGYNEQFF. In DNA, the CDR3 is TGTGCTAGCAGCTCAGGAGCGGGGAGGGGATACAATGAGCAGTTCTTC.

The CDR3 DNA reads TGTGCCAGCAGCGGGCCCCGGGACAGGGTGTCAAATGTGAACACTGAAGCTTTCTTT. It yields the protein CASSGPRDRVSNVNTEAFF. V and J are TRBV5-6 and TRBJ1-1; 9 bases agree with TRBD1. Germline values: CDR1 SGHDT, CDR2 YYEEEE. The CDR3 is made up of 19 amino acids. The V and J ends lost 4 bases and 0 bases, in that order; junction bases with no gene match: 16. The entire variable domain, with the rest obtained from reference TRBV5-6 and TRBJ1-1, is as follows: DAGVTQSPTHLIKTRGQQVTLRCSPKSGHDTVSWYQQALGQGPQFIFQYYEEEERQRGNFPDRFSGHQFPNYSSELNVNALLLGDSALYLCASSGPRDRVSNVNTEAFFGQGTRLTVV.

The rearrangement uses TRBV27 and TRBJ2-2, with 7 bases identical to TRBD1. The CDR3 consists of 13 residues. The V and J ends lost 7 bases and 7 bases, in that order; junction bases with no gene match: 6. Germline V gene lookup returns CDR1 MNHEY and CDR2 SMNVEV (reference sequence). The CDR3 protein is CASKRGQGGELFF. DNA of the CDR3: TGTGCCAGCAAGAGGGGGCAAGGCGGGGAGCTGTTTTTT.

The chain is built from TRBV2 and TRBJ2-1, with D maybe TRBD2 (6 bases). Germline-derived CDR1 and CDR2 are SNHLY and FYNNEI. The CDR3 runs 12 residues. V was cut by 4 bases and J by 9 bases, with 10 bases left in between. CDR3 in amino acids: CASSVRGLEQFF. DNA for the CDR3: TGTGCCAGCAGTGTGCGGGGCCTTGAGCAGTTCTTC.

The rearrangement joins TRBV21-1 to TRBJ2-2; the D call in the table, TRBD1, was not verified against the DNA. TRBV21-1 is deemed a pseudogene. This CDR3 has 17 amino acids. CDR3 nucleotide sequence: TGTGCCAGCAGCAAAGCTTTACAGGGGGCGATCGGCGGGGAGCTGTTTTTT. Its translation: CASSKALQGAIGGELFF.

V is TRBV5-4 and J is TRBJ1-2; 9 bases agree with TRBD1. Germline-derived CDR1 and CDR2 are SGHNT and YYREEE (reference sequence). The CDR3 contains 14 residues. J gave up 6 bases and V 4 bases, and 7 bases lay outside the gene matches. This CDR3 reads CASSLGTGFDGYTF. CDR3 DNA: TGTGCCAGCAGCCTGGGGACAGGGTTTGATGGCTACACCTTC.

A few counts support this clone. The chain joins TRBV30 to TRBJ1-1; the match to TRBD1 covers 7 bases. The CDR3 runs to 12 residues. Germline CDR1 is GTSNPN and CDR2 is SVGIG (reference sequence). V dropped 2 bases and J dropped 7; count of bases not matched to a gene: 4. DNA of the CDR3: TGTGCCTGGAGTCCCAGGGGGAATGAAGCTTTCTTT. This translates into CAWSPRGNEAFF. The whole variable domain, remainder taken from reference TRBV30 and TRBJ1-1, is SQTIHQWPATLVQPVGSPLSLECTVEGTSNPNLYWYRQAAGRGLQLLFYSVGIGQISSEVPQNLSASRPQDRQFILSSKKLLLSDSGFYLCAWSPRGNEAFFGQGTRLTVV.

This clone appeared a single time. The rearrangement links TRBV7-8 to TRBJ1-2, with 11 bases lining up with TRBD1. CDR3 length equals 16 residues. CDR1 SGHVS and CDR2 FQNEAQ come from the germline V gene. V lost 4 bases and J lost 2; bases outside the gene matches: 6. The CDR3 loop is CASSSGTGGSNYGYTF. CDR3 nucleotide sequence: TGTGCCAGCAGCTCCGGGACAGGGGGTTCGAACTATGGCTACACCTTC.

The genes are TRBV21-1 and TRBJ2-7; the table's D call TRBD2 went unverified against the DNA. TRBV21-1 is marked as a pseudogene. This CDR3 contains 13 residues. The CDR3 sequence is CASSKVRFHEQYF. The CDR3 DNA follows: TGTGCCAGCAGCAAAGTTCGGTTCCACGAGCAGTACTTC.

The chain uses TRBV27 and TRBJ1-6; D perhaps matches TRBD1 (6 bases). CDR3 length equals 17 residues. Trimming took 6 bases from V and 9 from J, leaving 24 bases between them. Germline assignment: CDR1 MNHEY and CDR2 SMNVEV (reference sequence). The CDR3 nucleotides read TGTGCCAGCAGCCGTAATAGGGGACACCTCTGGGGTTCACCCCTCCACTTT. Residues: CASSRNRGHLWGSPLHF.

This rearrangement joins TRBV30 to TRBJ2-5; TRBD2 matches 11 bases. The CDR3 spans 14 residues. V lost 2 bases to trimming and J lost 7 bases; unmatched junction nucleotides: 6. Germline assignment: CDR1 GTSNPN and CDR2 SVGIG (reference sequence). The DNA for the CDR3 is TGTGCCTGGAGTCGACTAGCGGGAAGTCGGACCCAGTACTTC. As protein: CAWSRLAGSRTQYF.

V is TRBV6-1 and J is TRBJ2-5; 8 nucleotides line up with TRBD2. The CDR3 covers 12 residues. V shed 11 bases, J shed 5 bases, and the junction held 7 bases outside the gene matches. Germline V lookup: CDR1 MNHNS, CDR2 SASEGT. CDR3 in amino acids: CALGRGGETQYF. CDR3 bases: TGTGCCCTAGGACGGGGGGGGGAGACCCAGTACTTC.

The chain joins TRBV10-1 to TRBJ2-1; TRBD2 agrees at 15 bases. The junction had 6 bases not matched to a gene; V was cut back by 1 base and J by 8 bases. CDR1 and CDR2 (germline): WNHNN, SYGVQD (reference sequence). CDR3 size: 17 residues. The CDR3: CASSEFPGLAGGYEQFF. CDR3 bases: TGCGCCAGCAGTGAGTTCCCGGGACTAGCGGGAGGCTATGAGCAGTTCTTC.

J is TRBJ2-7 and V is TRBV28; 7 bases are a match to TRBD2. In germline, CDR1 is MDHEN, CDR2 SYDVKM. The CDR3 length is 14 residues. The V segment lost 0 bases and the J segment 3 bases; nucleotides outside the gene matches: 2. The CDR3 sequence: CASSLWGGSYEQYF. CDR3 coding DNA: TGTGCCAGCAGTTTATGGGGCGGGAGCTACGAGCAGTACTTC.

The chain employs TRBV4-3 and TRBJ2-1; maybe TRBD2 (6 bases). Trimming removed 8 bases at V and 3 bases at J, with 14 bases between. This CDR3 region has 14 residues. Germline V gene data show CDR1 as LGHNA and CDR2 as YSLEER. The CDR3 DNA is TGCGCCAGCGGAGGGACTTGGAACTACAATGAGCAGTTCTTC. Protein product: CASGGTWNYNEQFF.

V and J are TRBV9 and TRBJ2-1; 8 positions match TRBD2. CDR3 length equals 15 residues. V was clipped by 4 bases and J by 4 bases; unmatched bases: 7. Per the germline V gene, CDR1 is SGDLS and CDR2 is YYNGEE. CDR3 residues: CASSLSGGRYNEQFF. CDR3 nucleotides: TGTGCCAGCAGCTTAAGCGGGGGCCGGTACAATGAGCAGTTCTTC.

The CDR3 nucleotides read TGTGCCAGCAGCCTCCAGTACACAGATACGCAGTATTTT. It translates to CASSLQYTDTQYF. This chain uses TRBV14 with TRBJ2-3; unclear D gene. This CDR3 is built from 13 residues. V was clipped by 4 bases and J by 2 bases, with 7 bases between them. Germline V gene data show CDR1 as SGHDN and CDR2 as FVKESK.

This clone came up many times. The CDR3 coding sequence is TGTGCCAGCAGCGCACAGACAGGGGACAACAATGAGCAGTTCTTC. Protein sequence: CASSAQTGDNNEQFF. The gene calls are TRBV9 and TRBJ2-1; 8 nucleotides agree with TRBD1. There are 15 residues in the CDR3. CDR1 is SGDLS and CDR2 is YYNGEE in the germline V gene. With V trimmed by 3 bases and J by 5 bases, 7 bases remained unmatched.